One T cell receptor (beta chain) is described in this entry. Its antigen is currently unknown. This record comes from a study of glioma-infiltrating T cells. The iRepertoire nested amplicon-rescue multiplex PCR amplified TCR alpha and beta CDR3s from RNA. For one-step reverse transcription and amplification, 100-400 ng of tissue mRNA or PBMC total RNA was used. TCRdb re-called the multiplex PCR reads with MiXCR, one entry per CDR3 protein. Of over 130,000 distinct CDR3 sequences detected, around 40% appear once; the ten largest clones hold roughly a fifth. V was pared by 2 bases and J by 1 base, with 9 bases between. The germline gives CDR1 DFQATT, CDR2 SNEGSKA (reference sequence). This CDR3 contains 13 residues. Study outcomes and limitations: Only very few CDR3 sequences appeared in both tissue and blood. Non-neoplastic patients had below-expected tissue-blood divergence, while all gliomas exceeded expectation.

The sample was glioma tissue, nonneoplastic brain tissue, or PBMCs (not recorded which). V gene TRBV20-1 combines with J gene TRBJ2-7; the D is unclear. This TCR derives from a human donor with low-grade glioma or glioblastoma, undergoing nonglioma brain surgery, or in good health (not recorded which). DNA of the CDR3: TGCAGTGCTAGAATACCGGATTCCTACGAGCAGTACTTC. Amino acids: CSARIPDSYEQYF.